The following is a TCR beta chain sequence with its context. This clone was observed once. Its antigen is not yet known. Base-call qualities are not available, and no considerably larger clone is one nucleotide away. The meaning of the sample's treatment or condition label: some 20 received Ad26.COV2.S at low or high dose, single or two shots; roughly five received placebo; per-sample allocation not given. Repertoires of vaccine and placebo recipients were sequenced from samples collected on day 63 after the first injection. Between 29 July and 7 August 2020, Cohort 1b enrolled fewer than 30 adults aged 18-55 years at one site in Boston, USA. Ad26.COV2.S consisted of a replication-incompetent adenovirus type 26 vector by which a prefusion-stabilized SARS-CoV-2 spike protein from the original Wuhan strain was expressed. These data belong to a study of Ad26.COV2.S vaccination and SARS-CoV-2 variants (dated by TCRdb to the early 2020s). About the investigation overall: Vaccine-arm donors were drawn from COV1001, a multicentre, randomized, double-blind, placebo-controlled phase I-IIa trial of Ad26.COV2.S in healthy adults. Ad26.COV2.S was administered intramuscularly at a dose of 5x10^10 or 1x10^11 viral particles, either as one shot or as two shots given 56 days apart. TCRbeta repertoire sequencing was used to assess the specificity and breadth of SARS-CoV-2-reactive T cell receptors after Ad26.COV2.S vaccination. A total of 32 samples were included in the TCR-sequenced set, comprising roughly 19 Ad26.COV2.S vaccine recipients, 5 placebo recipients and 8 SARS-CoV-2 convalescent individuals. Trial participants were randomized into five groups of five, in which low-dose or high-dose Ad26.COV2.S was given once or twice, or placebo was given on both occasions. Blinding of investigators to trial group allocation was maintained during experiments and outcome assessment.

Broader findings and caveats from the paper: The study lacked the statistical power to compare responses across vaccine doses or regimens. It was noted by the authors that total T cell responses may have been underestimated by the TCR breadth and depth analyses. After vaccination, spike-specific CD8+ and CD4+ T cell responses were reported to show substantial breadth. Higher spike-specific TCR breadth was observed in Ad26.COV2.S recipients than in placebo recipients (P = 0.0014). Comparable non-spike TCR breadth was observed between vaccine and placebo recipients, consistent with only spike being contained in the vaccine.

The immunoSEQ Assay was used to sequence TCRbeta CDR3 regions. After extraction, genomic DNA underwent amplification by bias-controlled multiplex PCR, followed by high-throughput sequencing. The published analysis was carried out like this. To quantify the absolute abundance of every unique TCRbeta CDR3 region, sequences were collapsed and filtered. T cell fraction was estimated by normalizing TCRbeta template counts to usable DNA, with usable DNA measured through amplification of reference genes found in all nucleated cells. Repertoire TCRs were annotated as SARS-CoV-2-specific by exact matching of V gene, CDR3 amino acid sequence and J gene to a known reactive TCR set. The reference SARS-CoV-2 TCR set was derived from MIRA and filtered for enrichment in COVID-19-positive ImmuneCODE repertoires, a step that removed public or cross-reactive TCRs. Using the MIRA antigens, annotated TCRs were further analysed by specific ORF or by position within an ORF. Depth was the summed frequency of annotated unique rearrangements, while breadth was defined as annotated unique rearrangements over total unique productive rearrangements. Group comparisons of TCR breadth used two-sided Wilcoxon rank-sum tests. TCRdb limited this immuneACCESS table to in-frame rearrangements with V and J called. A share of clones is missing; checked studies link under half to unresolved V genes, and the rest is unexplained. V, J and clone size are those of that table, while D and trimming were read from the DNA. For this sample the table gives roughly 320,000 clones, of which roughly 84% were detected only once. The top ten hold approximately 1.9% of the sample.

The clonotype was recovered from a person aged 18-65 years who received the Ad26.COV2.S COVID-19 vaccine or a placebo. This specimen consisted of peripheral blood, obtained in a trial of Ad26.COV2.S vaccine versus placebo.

The CDR3: CASSLGSSYNEQFF. The nucleotide sequence reads as follows: TGTGCCAGCAGCTTGGGGTCGTCCTACAATGAGCAGTTCTTC. Rearrangement joined TRBV7-3 to TRBJ2-1; the D gene assignment is ambiguous. There are 14 amino acids in the CDR3, from cysteine to phenylalanine inclusive. The read is trimmed to its CDR3 DNA, 42 bases read in frame from base 1. V drops 3 bases and J drops 1 base, leaving 7 bases in between. CDR1 and CDR2, looked up from the germline V gene, are SGHTA and FQGTGA.